Sequencing of this TCR beta chain was carried out in a study of blood T cell repertoires in COVID-19. A single count supports this clone. Seattle enrolled patients during active infection and tracked them longitudinally. Here immunoSEQ multiplex PCR was the method, and the copy in TCRdb shows in-frame clones only, minus some. Here the sample spans 450,000 or so clones, nearly 90% being singletons. CDR1 GTSNPN and CDR2 SVGIG come from the germline V gene (reference sequence). Trimming shortened V by 2 bases and J by 10 bases, and 15 bases separated the two germline ends. The CDR3 length is 13 residues.

This sequence was found in a man aged 18 to 30 with COVID-19, enrolled during active disease. Input material: peripheral blood. V and J are TRBV30 and TRBJ2-1; TRBD1 might be the D (5 bases). CDR3 DNA sequence: TGTGCCTGGAGTATAGGGCCCAAGGGGGAGCAGTTCTTC. This codes for CAWSIGPKGEQFF.